A single TCR beta chain is shown here with its context. No antigen is known for it. This entry comes from a study of vaccination and CD4 T cells after COVID-19. CDR1 and CDR2 (germline): SNHLY, FYNNEI. Trimming cost V 6 bases and J 3 bases, with 10 bases left between them. This CDR3 has 13 amino acids. Treatment described: roughly 11-day PBMC culture with coronavirus spike peptide pools or control peptides (ViraFEST assay). Cultured CD4+ T cell DNA underwent sequencing with the Oncomine TCR Beta short-read assay. TCRdb analysed the PCR reads with MiXCR anew, one entry per CDR3 protein. Of around 17,000 distinct CDR3 sequences in the sample, roughly 60% were seen once.

Sequencing input: CD4+ T cells from blood, cultured in vitro. This sequence was found in a human donor who had recovered from COVID-19. The genes are TRBV2 and TRBJ2-3, with D perhaps matching TRBD1 (5 bases). The CDR3 loop reads CASSRDRTDTQYF. DNA for the CDR3: TGTGCCAGCAGCAGAGACAGAACAGATACGCAGTATTTT.